A single T cell receptor beta chain is shown here with its context. The data are from a study of graft-versus-host responses after intestinal transplantation. As for the study in general: Multivisceral, liver-intestinal, or isolated intestinal transplants were received by the recipients.

This CDR3 has 13 amino acids. The V gene's germline CDR1 is SQVTM and CDR2 ANQGSEA. Trimming removed 6 bases from V and 4 bases from J, with 14 bases in between. TCRdb's copy holds only in-frame clones and misses some; the assay was immunoSEQ multiplex PCR. The data hold some 10,000 clones, with about three quarters observed a single time. The origin of this receptor is a human patient who received an intestinal transplant, so some T cells may come from the graft donor. The chain carries TRBV29-1 and TRBJ2-3; D uncertain. Specimen: PBMCs, collected roughly 490 days after intestinal transplant. In DNA, the CDR3 is TGCAGCGTGGCCAACGACGCGGCAGATACGCAGTATTTT. It encodes CSVANDAADTQYF.